A single count supports the clone carrying this T cell receptor (beta chain). This CDR3 has 14 residues. Trimming removed 0 bases at V and 1 base at J, with 5 bases between. The germline V gene encodes CDR1 SGDLS and CDR2 YYNGEE. The assay was immunoSEQ multiplex PCR, and TCRdb's table has in-frame clones only and misses some. The table records nearly 70,000 clones, 80% to 95% of them present only once. The entry originates in a study of technical replicates of blood from a few donors. The receptor was derived from a human donor in good health. Some clones in this sample may be carry-over from other donors' samples. Material for sequencing was PBMCs. The rearrangement uses TRBV9 and TRBJ1-5; unclear D gene. CDR3 bases: TGTGCCAGCAGCGTAGATGGCAGCAATCAGCCCCAGCATTTT. As protein: CASSVDGSNQPQHF.